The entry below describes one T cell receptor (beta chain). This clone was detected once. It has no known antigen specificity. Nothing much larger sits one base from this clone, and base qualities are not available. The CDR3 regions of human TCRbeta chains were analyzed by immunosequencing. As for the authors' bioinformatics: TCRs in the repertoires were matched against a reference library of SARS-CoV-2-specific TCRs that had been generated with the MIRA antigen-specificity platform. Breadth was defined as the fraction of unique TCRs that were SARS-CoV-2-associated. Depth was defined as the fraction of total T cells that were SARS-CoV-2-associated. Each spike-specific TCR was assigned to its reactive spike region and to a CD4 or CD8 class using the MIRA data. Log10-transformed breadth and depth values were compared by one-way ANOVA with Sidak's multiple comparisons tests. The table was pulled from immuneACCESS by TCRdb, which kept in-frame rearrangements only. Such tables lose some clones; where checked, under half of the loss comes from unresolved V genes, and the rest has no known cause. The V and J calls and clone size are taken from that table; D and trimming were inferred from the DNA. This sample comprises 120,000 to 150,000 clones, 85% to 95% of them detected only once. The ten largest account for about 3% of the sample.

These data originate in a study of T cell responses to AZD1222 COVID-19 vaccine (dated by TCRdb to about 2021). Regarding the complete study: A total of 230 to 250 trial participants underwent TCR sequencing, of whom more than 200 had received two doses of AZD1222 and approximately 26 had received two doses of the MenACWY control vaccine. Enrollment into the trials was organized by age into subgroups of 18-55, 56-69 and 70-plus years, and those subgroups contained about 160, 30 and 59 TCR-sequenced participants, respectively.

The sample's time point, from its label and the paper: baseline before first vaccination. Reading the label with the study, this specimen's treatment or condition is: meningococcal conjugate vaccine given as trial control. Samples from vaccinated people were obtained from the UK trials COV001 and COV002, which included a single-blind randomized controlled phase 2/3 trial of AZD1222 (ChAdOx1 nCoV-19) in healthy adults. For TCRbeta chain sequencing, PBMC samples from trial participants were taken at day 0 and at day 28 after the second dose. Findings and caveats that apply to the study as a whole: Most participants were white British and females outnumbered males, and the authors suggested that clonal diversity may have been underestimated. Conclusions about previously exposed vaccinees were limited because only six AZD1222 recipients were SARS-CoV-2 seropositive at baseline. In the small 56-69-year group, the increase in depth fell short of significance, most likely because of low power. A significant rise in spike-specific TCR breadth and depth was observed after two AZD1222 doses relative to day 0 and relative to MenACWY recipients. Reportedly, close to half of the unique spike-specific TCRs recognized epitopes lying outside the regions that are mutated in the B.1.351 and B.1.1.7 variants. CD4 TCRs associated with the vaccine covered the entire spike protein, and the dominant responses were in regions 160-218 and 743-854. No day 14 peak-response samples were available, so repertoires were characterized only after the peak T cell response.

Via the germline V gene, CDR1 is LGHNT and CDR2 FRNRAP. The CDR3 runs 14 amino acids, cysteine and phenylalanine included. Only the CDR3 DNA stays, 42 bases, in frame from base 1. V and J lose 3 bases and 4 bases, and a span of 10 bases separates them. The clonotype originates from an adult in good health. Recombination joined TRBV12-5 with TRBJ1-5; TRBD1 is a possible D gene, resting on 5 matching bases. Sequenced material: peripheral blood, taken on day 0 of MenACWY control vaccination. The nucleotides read TGTGCTAGTGGTTTTGGGGGGGGTAATCAGCCCCAGCATTTT. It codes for CASGFGGGNQPQHF.